These 26 T cell receptor beta chains were sequenced from one sample in a study of tumor-infiltrating lymphocytes in primary liver carcinoma. Bulk tissue was left unsorted, and RNA and DNA were co-extracted from about 20-30 mg of it. Synthesis of TCR beta cDNA was carried out from 500 ng total RNA with a constant-region primer. Sequencing libraries for TCR beta derived from three nested multiplex PCR rounds that used slightly modified ARM-PCR. Researchers ran the first two PCR rounds for approximately 10 cycles each with TRBV1-TRBV30 forward primers and a C-beta reverse primer. TCRdb called the multiplex PCR reads again in MiXCR, with one record for every CDR3 protein. The profile shows 80,000 to 100,000 distinct CDR3 sequences, around 68% of them singletons. What was sequenced was tumor-adjacent normal liver tissue. The receptors come from a man between 35 and 55 years old with primary liver carcinoma and hepatitis B virus infection.

This clonotype was detected many times. The chain combines TRBV6-1 with TRBJ2-5; TRBD1 or TRBD2 may be the D gene (5 bases each). The CDR3 is 18 residues long. V lost 1 base to trimming and J lost 5 bases, with 23 bases between them. CDR1 MNHNS and CDR2 SASEGT come from the germline V gene. For the CDR3, the DNA is TGTGCCAGCAGTGAAGAATTGGGGCGAGCCACCGGGAAGGAGACCCAGTACTTC. Its translation: CASSEELGRATGKETQYF.

As concerns this clonotype: The CDR3 ends on some other residue instead of the conserved phenylalanine or tryptophan, so this is likely a read error. The V call is TRBV12-3 or TRBV12-4, the J call TRBJ2-4, with a weak D call TRBD2 (6 bases). The CDR3 totals 15 residues. V was trimmed by 3 bases and J by 0 bases, leaving 9 bases between them. CDR3 residues: CASSFGRGAKNIQYI. As DNA, the CDR3 is TGTGCCAGCAGTTTCGGGCGGGGAGCCAAAAACATTCAGTACATC.

This chain joins TRBV29-1 and TRBJ2-7, with TRBD2 as a possible D gene (7 bases). The germline V and J ends were trimmed by 8 bases and 1 base, with 15 bases remaining between them. This CDR3 contains 13 residues. The germline V gene encodes CDR1 SQVTM and CDR2 ANQGSEA. The CDR3 bases are TGCAGCATGGGGGGGCCTCTGTCCTACGAGCAGTACTTC. Its translation: CSMGGPLSYEQYF.

The count of this clonotype is one. The junction and the germline gene differ at one end; a read error may be behind it. V is TRBV6-6 and J is TRBJ2-7; no firm D call. The V gene's germline CDR1 is MNHNY and CDR2 SVGAGI (reference sequence). The CDR3 extends over 12 amino acids. CDR3 sequence reads: CASDIPTYEQYF. CDR3 coding DNA: TGTGCCAGCGACATACCTACCTATGAGCAGTACTTC.

This clonotype was seen just once. A much larger clonotype is one base distant, so this may be a read error. The rearrangement links TRBV10-3 to TRBJ2-1; maybe TRBD1 (6 bases). Germline assignment: CDR1 ENHRY and CDR2 SYGVKD. The CDR3 runs 16 residues. CDR3 loop: CAIRSRTARSYKEQFF. CDR3 nucleotides: TGTGCCATCAGAAGCCGGACAGCCCGATCCTACAAAGAGCAGTTCTTC.

The chain has TRBV6-2 or TRBV6-3 and TRBJ2-3; 9 bases line up with TRBD2. The CDR3 totals 15 residues. Trimming at V came to 5 bases and at J to 6 bases, leaving 9 bases not matched to a gene. Germline V CDR1 and CDR2: MNHEY, SVGEGT. In nucleotides, the CDR3 is TGTGCCAGCAGTCCCGGGACTAGCAGCATGGATACGCAGTATTTT. This translates into CASSPGTSSMDTQYF.

This clonotype was observed once. Just one base apart from a much larger clone, this may be a read error. The chain couples TRBV5-4 to TRBJ2-3, with D possibly called TRBD1 or TRBD2 (5 bases each). This CDR3 comprises 14 residues. Germline-derived CDR1 and CDR2 are SGHNT and YYREEE (reference sequence). The CDR3: CVSSLVGPADTQYF. CDR3 nucleotides: TGTGTCAGCAGCTTGGTGGGACCAGCAGATACGCAGTATTTT.

This rearrangement joins TRBV11-3 to TRBJ2-1; D gene uncertain. The germline V gene encodes CDR1 SGHNT and CDR2 YENEEA. V lost 7 bases and J lost 10, with 17 bases in between. The CDR3 is made up of 13 amino acids. The CDR3 here is CASNPRDKGEQFF. CDR3 DNA sequence: TGTGCCAGCAATCCCCGTGACAAGGGCGAGCAGTTCTTC.

The rearrangement uses TRBV6-6 and TRBJ1-2; a possible D gene is TRBD1 (6 bases). In germline, CDR1 is MNHNY, CDR2 SVGAGI (reference sequence). The length of the CDR3 is 16 residues. The V and J ends lost 4 bases and 1 base respectively, with 16 bases between them. CDR3 loop: CASSCSAGGDNYGYTF. The CDR3 bases are TGTGCCAGCAGTTGCTCGGCGGGGGGCGATAACTATGGCTACACCTTC.

This clonotype appeared many times. The genes are TRBV29-1 and TRBJ1-1; 7 bases align to TRBD1. Germline CDR1 reads SQVTM; CDR2 reads ANQGSEA. The junction had 7 bases not matched to a gene; V was cut back by 3 bases and J by 6 bases. The CDR3 sequence is 13 residues long. CDR3 DNA sequence: TGCAGCGTTGATTCCCAGGGGGTCCCTGAAGCTTTCTTT. It yields the protein CSVDSQGVPEAFF.

Remarks on this clonotype: A much larger clone lies a single base off, so this may be a read error. The V call is TRBV10-3, the J call TRBJ2-1, with D possibly TRBD2 on 6 matching bases. The CDR3 length is 16 residues. CDR1 and CDR2 (germline): ENHRY, SYGVKD. The CDR3 spells CAISETRRGSYNDQFF. The CDR3 coding sequence is TGTGCCATCAGTGAGACCAGGAGGGGTTCCTACAATGATCAGTTCTTC.

As concerns this clonotype: This may stem from a read error, because a much larger clone lies one nucleotide away. V is TRBV11-2 and J is TRBJ2-7; 9 bases are shared with TRBD2. The CDR3 runs 16 residues. The germline gives CDR1 SGHAT, CDR2 FQNNGV. The CDR3 loop is CASSLSPAGGRSEHYF. In DNA form, the CDR3 reads TGTGCCAGCAGCTTAAGCCCAGCGGGAGGACGAAGCGAGCACTACTTC.

Comments on this clonotype: Mismatch with germline at one junction end may stem from a read error. This chain connects TRBV11-3 to TRBJ2-3, with no clear D. The CDR3 has 12 amino acids. The germline V gene encodes CDR1 SGHNT and CDR2 YENEEA. Written as DNA, the CDR3 is TGTGCCAGCAGCGTAGGCTCAGATACGCTGTATTTT. Protein product: CASSVGSDTLYF.

Relative to its sample, this clonotype is medium-sized. This sequence joins TRBV11-2 and TRBJ2-3, with no clear D. This CDR3 is built from 15 residues. Trimming pared 5 bases from V and 1 base from J, leaving 13 bases between. Per germline, CDR1 SGHAT and CDR2 FQNNGV. The CDR3 spells CASSKLSSRTDTQYF. In DNA, the CDR3 is TGTGCCAGCAGCAAACTTTCTTCCCGCACAGATACGCAGTATTTT.

This clonotype was counted once. The chain has TRBV3-1 and TRBJ1-1; the D is unclear. This CDR3 has 11 amino acids. The germline V gene encodes CDR1 LGHDT and CDR2 YNNKEL (reference sequence). Trimming removed 3 bases at V and 10 bases at J, with 9 bases between. Here the CDR3 reads CASSQKEAAFF. CDR3 coding DNA: TGTGCCAGCAGCCAGAAGGAGGCAGCTTTCTTT. The whole variable domain, remainder taken from reference TRBV3-1 and TRBJ1-1, is DTAVSQTPKYLVTQMGNDKSIKCEQNLGHDTMYWYKQDSKKFLKIMFSYNNKELIINETVPNRFSPKSPDKAHLNLHINSLELGDSAVYFCASSQKEAAFFGQGTRLTVV.

This chain joins TRBV6-5 and TRBJ1-6; no reliable D call. Germline V lookup: CDR1 MNHEY, CDR2 SVGAGI. This CDR3 has 13 amino acids. The V and J ends lost 6 bases and 4 bases respectively, with 7 bases between them. DNA for the CDR3: TGTGCCAGCAGGGCCTTGTATAATTCACCCCTCCACTTT. It yields the protein CASRALYNSPLHF.

This chain connects TRBV2 to TRBJ2-1; 10 nucleotides match TRBD2. This CDR3 is built from 15 residues. The germline CDR1 and CDR2 sequences are SNHLY and FYNNEI. The ends lost 6 bases at V and 5 bases at J; junction bases unmatched: 7. CDR3 sequence: CASSGSLAGDNEQFF. DNA for the CDR3: TGTGCCAGCAGCGGATCCCTAGCGGGAGACAATGAGCAGTTCTTC.

This clonotype was observed many times. The chain recombines TRBV6-1 with TRBJ2-5, with 7 bases aligning to TRBD1. The CDR3 is made up of 15 amino acids. The ends lost 6 bases at V and 5 bases at J; junction bases unmatched: 12. The V gene's germline CDR1 is MNHNS and CDR2 SASEGT. The CDR3 protein is CASRSDRSLGETQYF. In DNA form, the CDR3 reads TGTGCCAGCAGGTCGGACAGGTCCCTGGGGGAGACCCAGTACTTC.

Turning to this clonotype: A read error may explain this, as a much larger clone is one base away. The chain recombines TRBV5-5 with TRBJ2-5; D is unclear. Germline CDR1 is SGHKS and CDR2 is YYEKEE (reference sequence). The CDR3 runs to 17 residues. The V end lost 2 bases, the J end lost 2 bases, and 19 bases lay between the germline ends. CDR3 region: CASSFEAVPIGQETQYF. The CDR3 DNA reads as TGTGCCAGCAGCTTTGAGGCGGTCCCGATAGGGCAAGAGACCCAGTACTTC.

As concerns this clonotype: This may be a read error, as it is one base from a much larger clone. The rearrangement links TRBV12-5 to TRBJ1-6; 7 positions match TRBD1. The CDR3 spans 16 residues. Germline V gene data show CDR1 as LGHNT and CDR2 as FRNRAP. In DNA form, the CDR3 reads TGTGTTAGTGGTTTGCCACGGACAGGCCTCAATTCACCCCTCCACTTT. The encoded protein is CVSGLPRTGLNSPLHF.

Turning to this clonotype: This may be a read error, as it is one base from a much larger clone. The chain has TRBV5-5 and TRBJ1-5, with a possible D match to TRBD1 (6 bases). CDR1 and CDR2 from the germline V gene are SGHKS and YYEKEE (reference sequence). This CDR3 is 15 amino acids long. CDR3 nucleotides: TGTGCCAGCAACTTGGGGGGCGCGATCAATCAGCCCCAGCATTTT. As protein: CASNLGGAINQPQHF.

This chain's CDR3 is CASSHTTYSGPDTQYF. In DNA, the CDR3 is TGTGCCAGCAGCCACACAACTTACAGTGGTCCAGATACGCAGTATTTT. The chain employs TRBV6-6 and TRBJ2-3, with no clear D. Per germline, CDR1 MNHNY and CDR2 SVGAGI (reference sequence). CDR3 length equals 16 residues. V lost 6 bases, J lost 4 bases, and 20 bases lay in between.

The chain joins TRBV4-2 to TRBJ2-7; D is perhaps TRBD2 (5 bases). V dropped 4 bases and J dropped 4 bases, with 17 bases sitting between them. This CDR3 spans 15 amino acids. Germline-derived CDR1 and CDR2 are LGHNA and YNFKEQ. The DNA for the CDR3 is TGTGCCAGCAGCCTCGACGAGACCCGGACTTACGAGCAGTACTTC. The encoded protein is CASSLDETRTYEQYF.

As for this clonotype: This may arise from a read error, as a much more abundant clone is one base away. The rearrangement links TRBV7-8 to TRBJ1-4, with 9 nucleotides matching TRBD1. The CDR3 length is 15 residues. Germline values: CDR1 SGHVS, CDR2 FQNEAQ. CDR3 residues: CANSLATGGHEKLFF. The CDR3 nucleotides are TGTGCCAACAGCTTGGCGACAGGGGGTCACGAAAAACTGTTTTTT.

Comments on this clonotype: A junction boundary mismatches the germline segment, possibly from a read error. The chain combines TRBV4-1 with TRBJ2-1; the D gene is possibly TRBD2 (6 bases). The CDR3 has 14 amino acids. Germline assignment: CDR1 MGHRA and CDR2 YSYEKL. Here the CDR3 reads CASSLWAGSNEQFF. The CDR3 nucleotides are TGCGCCAGTAGCCTGTGGGCCGGGAGCAATGAGCAGTTCTTC.

This clonotype was recorded once. A read error may account for a junction end that differs from germline. This chain joins TRBV29-1 and TRBJ2-2, with D possibly matching TRBD1 (5 bases). Per the germline V gene, CDR1 is SQVTM and CDR2 is ANQGSEA. This CDR3 has 17 amino acids. CDR3 DNA sequence: TGCAGCGCTAGGACATGGGGCGCAAAAGTGGTCACCTGGGAGCTGTTTTTT. Protein: CSARTWGAKVVTWELFF.